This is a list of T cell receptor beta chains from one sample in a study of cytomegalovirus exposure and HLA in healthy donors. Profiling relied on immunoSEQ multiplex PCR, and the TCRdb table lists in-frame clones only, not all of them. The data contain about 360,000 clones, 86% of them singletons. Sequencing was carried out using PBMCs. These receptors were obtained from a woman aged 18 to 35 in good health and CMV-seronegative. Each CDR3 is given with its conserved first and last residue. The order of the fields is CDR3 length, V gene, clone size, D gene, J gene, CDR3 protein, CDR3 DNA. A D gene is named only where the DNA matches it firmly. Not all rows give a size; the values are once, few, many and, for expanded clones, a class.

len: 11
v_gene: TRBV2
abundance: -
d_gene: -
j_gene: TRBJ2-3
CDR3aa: CATGGISTQYF
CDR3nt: TGTGCCACCGGTGGTATTTCGACGCAGTATTTT

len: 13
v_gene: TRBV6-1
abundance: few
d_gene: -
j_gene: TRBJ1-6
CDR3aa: CASSDRDNSPLHF
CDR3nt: TGTGCCAGCAGTGACAGGGATAATTCACCCCTCCACTTT

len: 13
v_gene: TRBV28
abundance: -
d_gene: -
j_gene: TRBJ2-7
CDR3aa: CATSSGGRYEQYF
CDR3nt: TGTGCCACCAGCTCAGGGGGGAGGTACGAGCAGTACTTC

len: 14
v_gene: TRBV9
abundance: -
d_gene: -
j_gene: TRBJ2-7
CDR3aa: CASSVGGRSYEQYF
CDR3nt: TGTGCCAGCAGCGTAGGGGGGCGTTCCTACGAGCAGTACTTC

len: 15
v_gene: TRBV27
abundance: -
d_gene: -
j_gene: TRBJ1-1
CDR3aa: CASSVLRDMLGEAFF
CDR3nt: TGTGCCAGCAGTGTTCTTAGGGACATGCTCGGCGAAGCTTTCTTT

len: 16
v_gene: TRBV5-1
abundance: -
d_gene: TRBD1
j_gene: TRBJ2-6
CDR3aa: CASKTGGFSGANVLTF
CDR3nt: TGCGCCAGCAAGACAGGGGGCTTCTCTGGGGCCAACGTCCTGACTTTC

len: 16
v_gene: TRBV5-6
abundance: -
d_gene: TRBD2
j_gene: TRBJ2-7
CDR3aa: CASSLEDTGGDYEQYF
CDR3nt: TGTGCCAGCAGCTTGGAGGATACGGGGGGAGACTACGAGCAGTACTTC

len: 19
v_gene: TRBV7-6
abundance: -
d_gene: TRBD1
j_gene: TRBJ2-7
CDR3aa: CASSLSESRDRGPPYEQYF
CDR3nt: TGTGCCAGCAGCCTTTCTGAATCCCGGGACAGGGGACCCCCCTACGAGCAGTACTTC

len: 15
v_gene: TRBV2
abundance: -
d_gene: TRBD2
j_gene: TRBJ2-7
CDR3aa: CASRGGRGPSYEQYF
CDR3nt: TGTGCCAGCCGGGGGGGGCGGGGCCCGTCCTACGAGCAGTACTTC

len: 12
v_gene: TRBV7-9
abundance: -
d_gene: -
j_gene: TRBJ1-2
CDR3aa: CASSLVSGGYTF
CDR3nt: TGTGCCAGCAGCTTAGTTTCGGGGGGCTACACCTTC

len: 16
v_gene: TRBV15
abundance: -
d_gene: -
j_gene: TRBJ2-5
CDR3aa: CATSRSTLGLQETQYF
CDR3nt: TGTGCCACCAGCAGAAGTACCCTCGGACTGCAAGAGACCCAGTACTTC

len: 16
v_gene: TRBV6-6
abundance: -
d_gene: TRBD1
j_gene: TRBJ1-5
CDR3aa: CASSKGQGKEDQPQHF
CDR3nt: TGTGCCAGCAGTAAAGGACAGGGAAAGGAGGATCAGCCCCAGCATTTT

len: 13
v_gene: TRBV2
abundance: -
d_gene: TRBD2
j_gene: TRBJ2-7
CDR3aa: CASGGAGGYEQYF
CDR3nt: TGTGCCAGCGGCGGCGCGGGGGGGTACGAGCAGTACTTC

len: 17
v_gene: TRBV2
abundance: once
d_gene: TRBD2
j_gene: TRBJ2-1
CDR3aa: CASRTGTSGRVHNEQFF
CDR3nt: TGTGCCAGCAGAACCGGGACTAGCGGGAGGGTACACAATGAGCAGTTCTTC

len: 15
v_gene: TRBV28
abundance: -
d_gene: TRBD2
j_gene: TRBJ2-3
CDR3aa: CASSSVAGSTDTQYF
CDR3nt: TGTGCCAGCAGTTCAGTAGCGGGTAGCACAGATACGCAGTATTTT

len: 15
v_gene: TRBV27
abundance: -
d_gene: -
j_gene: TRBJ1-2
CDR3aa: CASSLRGSLPAGYTF
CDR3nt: TGTGCCAGCAGTCTCCGGGGGTCCCTACCGGCTGGCTACACCTTC

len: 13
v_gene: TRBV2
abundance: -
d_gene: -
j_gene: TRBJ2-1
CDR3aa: CARGSRPYNEQFF
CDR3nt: TGTGCCAGGGGGAGCCGCCCCTACAATGAGCAGTTCTTC

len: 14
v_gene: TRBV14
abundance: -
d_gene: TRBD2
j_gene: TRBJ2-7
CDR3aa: CASSHGGVTYEQYF
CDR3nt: TGTGCCAGCAGCCACGGGGGGGTAACCTACGAGCAGTACTTC

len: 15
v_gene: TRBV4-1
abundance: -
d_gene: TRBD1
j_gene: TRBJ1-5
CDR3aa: CASSWTGGRNQPQHF
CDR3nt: TGCGCCAGCAGCTGGACAGGGGGCCGCAATCAGCCCCAGCATTTT

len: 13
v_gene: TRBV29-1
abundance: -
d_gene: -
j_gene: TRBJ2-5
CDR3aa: CSVESRVRETQYF
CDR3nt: TGCAGCGTTGAAAGCAGGGTTCGAGAGACCCAGTACTTC

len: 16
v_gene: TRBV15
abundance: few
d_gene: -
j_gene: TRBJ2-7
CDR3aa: CATSRGGSGNSYEQYF
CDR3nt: TGTGCCACCAGCAGAGGAGGGTCGGGCAACTCCTACGAGCAGTACTTC

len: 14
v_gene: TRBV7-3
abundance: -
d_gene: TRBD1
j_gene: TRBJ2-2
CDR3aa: CASRLQGATGELFF
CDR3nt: TGTGCCAGCAGACTACAGGGGGCGACCGGGGAGCTGTTTTTT

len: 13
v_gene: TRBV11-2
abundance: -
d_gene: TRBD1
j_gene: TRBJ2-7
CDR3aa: CASSQGTGFEQYF
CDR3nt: TGTGCCAGCAGCCAAGGGACAGGGTTCGAGCAGTACTTC

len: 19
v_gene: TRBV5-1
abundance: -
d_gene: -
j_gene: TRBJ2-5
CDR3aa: CASTKKPGGYGGYQETQYF
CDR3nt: TGCGCCAGCACCAAAAAGCCTGGCGGTTATGGGGGGTACCAAGAGACCCAGTACTTC

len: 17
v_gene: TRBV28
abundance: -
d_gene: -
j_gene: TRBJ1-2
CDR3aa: CASSSLQGKGGNYGYTF
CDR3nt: TGTGCCAGCAGTTCCCTCCAAGGAAAGGGGGGGAACTATGGCTACACCTTC

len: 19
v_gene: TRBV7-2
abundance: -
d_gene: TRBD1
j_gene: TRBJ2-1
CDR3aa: CASRSPGQGALGSYNEQFF
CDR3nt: TGTGCCAGCAGATCTCCGGGACAGGGGGCTTTAGGATCCTACAATGAGCAGTTCTTC

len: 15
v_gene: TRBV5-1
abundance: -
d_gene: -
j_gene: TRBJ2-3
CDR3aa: CASSLTSHRADTQYF
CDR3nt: TGCGCCAGCAGCTTGACTAGCCATAGAGCAGATACGCAGTATTTT

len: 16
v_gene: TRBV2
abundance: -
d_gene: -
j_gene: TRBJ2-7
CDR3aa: CASSERGAGAYYEQYF
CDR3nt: TGTGCCAGCAGTGAACGTGGGGCAGGGGCCTACTACGAGCAGTACTTC

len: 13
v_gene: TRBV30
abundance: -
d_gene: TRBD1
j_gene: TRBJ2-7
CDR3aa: CAWSLDRVSEQYF
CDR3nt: TGTGCCTGGAGTTTGGACAGGGTTTCCGAGCAGTACTTC

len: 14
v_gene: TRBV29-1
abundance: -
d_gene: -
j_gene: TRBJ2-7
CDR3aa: CSVSHFRDTYEQYF
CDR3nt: TGCAGCGTTAGCCACTTCCGGGACACCTACGAGCAGTACTTC

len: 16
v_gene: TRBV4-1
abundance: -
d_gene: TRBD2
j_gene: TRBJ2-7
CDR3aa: CASSQLLAETSYEQYF
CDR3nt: TGCGCCAGCAGCCAGTTACTAGCGGAGACCTCCTACGAGCAGTACTTC

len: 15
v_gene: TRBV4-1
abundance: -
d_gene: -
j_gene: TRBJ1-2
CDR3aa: CASSQDRTATYGYTF
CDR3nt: TGCGCCAGCAGCCAAGATCGGACAGCCACCTATGGCTACACCTTC

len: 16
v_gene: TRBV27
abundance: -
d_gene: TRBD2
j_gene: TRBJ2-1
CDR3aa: CASSFSGVKTDNEQFF
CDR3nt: TGTGCCAGCAGTTTCAGCGGGGTCAAGACGGACAATGAGCAGTTCTTC